The text below deals with one TCR beta chain. These data belong to a study of blood T cells in healthy people across ages. Trimming took 5 bases from V and 8 from J; bases not matched to a gene: 12. The CDR3 is made up of 15 amino acids. Looked up from germline, CDR1 is SGHTA and CDR2 is FQGNSA. About 10 milliliters of peripheral blood were drawn from each donor into EDTA-treated tubes. The use of a sample-barcoded 5' primer and a J-beta primer mix characterized a second PCR of roughly 6 to 11 cycles. TCRdb redid the calling of the 5' RACE reads with MiXCR, one entry per CDR3 protein. The data contain about a million distinct CDR3 sequences, about 51% of them singletons.

The sequence was obtained from a woman aged 60 to 75 in good health. The sample was blood. V is TRBV7-2 and J is TRBJ2-1, with 7 bases fitting TRBD1. This CDR3 is CASSAERGRMDEQFF. In DNA form, the CDR3 reads TGTGCCAGCAGCGCGGAAAGGGGGCGAATGGATGAGCAGTTCTTC.